The present T cell receptor beta chain was sequenced within a study of T-cell reconstitution after alpha-beta-depleted transplantation in children. The CDR3 has 11 amino acids. Germline V gene lookup returns CDR1 SEHNR and CDR2 FQNEAQ (reference sequence). V was shortened by 5 bases and J by 5 bases, with 6 bases between the two germline ends. A word on this clonotype: The antigen is unknown.

Study-wide points: Hyperexpanded clones declined; after one year, newly produced T cells mostly supplied diversity. For some patients, TCRbeta diversity was high at day 60 because of recipient T cells and thymic progenitors that survived. Reports say that about two months after transplant, the alpha-beta T cells came out of several hundred graft clones that had expanded.

The TCRbeta library was prepared with unique molecular identifiers. TCRdb reanalysed the PCR reads using MiXCR and keeps one entry per CDR3 protein. Among 800,000 to 1,000,000 distinct CDR3 sequences, 25% to 35% were seen once, and the ten largest hold approximately 30%. The rearrangement links TRBV7-9 to TRBJ1-2, with unresolved D. The sequence was obtained from a boy under three years old who had a stem cell transplant for SCID, so the T cells may come from the graft donor. This material consisted of PBMCs, mostly from graft donor cells, taken 360 days after TCRalphabeta/CD19-depleted stem cell transplant. The CDR3 here is CASSRTYGYTF. The DNA of the CDR3 is TGTGCCAGCAGCCGGACTTATGGCTACACCTTC.